This T cell receptor (beta chain) originates from a study of blood T cell repertoires in COVID-19. V gave up 6 bases and J gave up 2 bases, with 8 bases separating them. The CDR3 totals 13 residues. Germline assignment: CDR1 MDHEN and CDR2 SYDVKM. Under the authors' procedure: Estimation of nucleated cell counts was performed using reference gene primer amplification. This table comes from immunoSEQ multiplex PCR, and its TCRdb copy is limited to in-frame clones, with some not included. V, J and clone size derive from that table, while D and trimming were established from the DNA sequence. The sample holds about 70,000 clones, more than 70% seen once.

The sample consisted of peripheral blood. The gene calls are TRBV28 and TRBJ2-1, with unresolved D. The source is a human donor in a cohort sampled during active COVID-19. CDR3 DNA sequence: TGTGCCAGCAGCATACAGACCTACAATGAGCAGTTCTTC. It is translated as CASSIQTYNEQFF. Together with reference TRBV28 and TRBJ2-1, the CDR3 gives the full variable domain: DVKVTQSSRYLVKRTGEKVFLECVQDMDHENMFWYRQDPGLGLRLIYFSYDVKMKEKGDIPEGYSVSREKKERFSLILESASTNQTSMYLCASSIQTYNEQFFGPGTRLTVL.